The rows below give T cell receptor beta chains drawn from one sample of a study of T-cell reconstitution after alpha-beta-depleted transplantation in children. One entry per CDR3 protein results from TCRdb running MiXCR on the PCR reads. The sample lists around 340,000 distinct CDR3 sequences, 10% to 15% occurring once. Sequencing used PBMCs, obtained from the stem cell graft. Receptors were obtained from a human donor who donated a stem cell graft to a child with Fanconi anemia. CDR3s include the opening cysteine and the closing phenylalanine or tryptophan. The D gene is left open where the match is weak. Not every row has a clone size; where given, it reads once, few, many or a size class.

d_call: -; clone_size: -; j_call: TRBJ1-4; v_call: TRBV15; cdr3_aa: CATSTDRYEKLFF; cdr3_nt: TGTGCCACCAGCACCGACAGATATGAAAAACTGTTTTTT
d_call: -; clone_size: few; j_call: TRBJ2-1; v_call: TRBV4-3; cdr3_aa: CASSQDQAVGEQFF; cdr3_nt: TGCGCCAGCAGCCAAGATCAGGCCGTGGGTGAGCAGTTCTTC
d_call: -; clone_size: few; j_call: TRBJ2-1; v_call: TRBV11-3; cdr3_aa: CASSLGGFGNEQFF; cdr3_nt: TGTGCCAGCAGTCTAGGGGGTTTCGGGAATGAGCAGTTCTTC
d_call: -; clone_size: many; j_call: TRBJ1-1; v_call: TRBV7-9; cdr3_aa: CASSSLVTEAFF; cdr3_nt: TGTGCCAGCAGCTCGTTAGTGACTGAAGCTTTCTTT
d_call: -; clone_size: few; j_call: TRBJ1-4; v_call: TRBV19; cdr3_aa: CASSMQVTAGDEKLFF; cdr3_nt: TGTGCCAGTAGTATGCAGGTGACAGCGGGGGATGAAAAACTGTTTTTT
d_call: -; clone_size: -; j_call: TRBJ2-2; v_call: TRBV3-1; cdr3_aa: CASSLSPAITGELFF; cdr3_nt: TGTGCCAGCAGCCTGAGCCCCGCGATCACCGGGGAGCTGTTTTTT
d_call: -; clone_size: few; j_call: TRBJ2-3; v_call: TRBV4-1; cdr3_aa: CASRGRASTDTQYF; cdr3_nt: TGCGCCAGCAGAGGCAGGGCCAGCACAGATACGCAGTATTTT
d_call: -; clone_size: -; j_call: TRBJ2-7; v_call: TRBV5-1; cdr3_aa: CASSLPDHPQYF; cdr3_nt: TGCGCCAGCAGCTTGCCGGACCATCCCCAGTACTTC
d_call: TRBD1; clone_size: many; j_call: TRBJ2-5; v_call: TRBV7-2; cdr3_aa: CASSFSTGGLETQYF; cdr3_nt: TGTGCCAGCAGCTTTAGCACAGGGGGTTTAGAGACCCAGTACTTC
d_call: TRBD1; clone_size: few; j_call: TRBJ1-2; v_call: TRBV5-6; cdr3_aa: CASSYYRGGNYGYTF; cdr3_nt: TGTGCCAGCAGCTACTACAGGGGTGGGAACTATGGCTACACCTTC
d_call: -; clone_size: many; j_call: TRBJ2-6; v_call: TRBV4-1; cdr3_aa: CASTGLAGANVLTF; cdr3_nt: TGCGCCAGCACCGGACTTGCTGGGGCCAACGTCCTGACTTTC
d_call: -; clone_size: many; j_call: TRBJ2-1; v_call: TRBV7-8; cdr3_aa: CASSAVGRERIDEQFF; cdr3_nt: TGTGCCAGCAGCGCCGTGGGTAGGGAGAGGATTGACGAGCAGTTCTTC